This T cell receptor (beta chain) was identified during a study of T cells in Graves' hyperthyroidism and ophthalmopathy. Study findings and constraints: A 13 V-J model separated ophthalmopathy from stable hyperthyroidism.

The sample holds a few counts of this clonotype. Its antigen is unidentified. Amplification targeted TCR beta CDR3 regions from RNA transcripts. A set of HTBI primers served as the primers for a first-round RT-PCR of the TCR CDR3. TCRdb re-derived calls from the multiplex PCR reads in MiXCR, one entry per CDR3 protein. The data hold approximately 480,000 distinct CDR3 sequences, with about a fifth observed a single time. The specimen sequenced was blood. The clonotype originates from a man younger than 30 with Graves' hyperthyroidism.

The CDR3 nucleotides read TGTGCCAGCAGCTTAGGGCCCCCTTTGGTCACCTACGAGCAGTACTTC. The encoded protein is CASSLGPPLVTYEQYF. V usage is TRBV13 and J usage is TRBJ2-7; no reliable D call. Germline lookup yields CDR1 PRHDT and CDR2 FYEKMQ (reference sequence). V was trimmed by 0 bases and J by 2 bases, leaving 14 bases between them. CDR3 length: 16 amino acids.